A selection of T cell receptor beta chains follows, all from one sample in a study of blood T cell repertoires in COVID-19. Sequencing used immunoSEQ multiplex PCR; TCRdb keeps in-frame clones, though not all of them. This table holds under 250,000 clones, around 90% found once. The sample consisted of peripheral blood. The receptors here all came from a man aged 60 to 69 with COVID-19, enrolled during active disease. Each CDR3 is given without its conserved first and last residue. Each record gives: D gene, V gene, J gene, CDR3 protein. The D gene is left open where the match is weak.

d_call: TRBD1; v_call: TRBV7-6; j_call: TRBJ2-2; cdr3_aa: ASSANRGLTGELF
d_call: .; v_call: TRBV18; j_call: TRBJ1-2; cdr3_aa: ASSPMDTRNYGYT
d_call: .; v_call: TRBV10-3; j_call: TRBJ1-3; cdr3_aa: AIRREQGNTIY
d_call: .; v_call: TRBV14; j_call: TRBJ1-2; cdr3_aa: ASSQDQAGLSGYT
d_call: .; v_call: TRBV4-1; j_call: TRBJ2-7; cdr3_aa: ASSQERGEQY
d_call: TRBD1; v_call: TRBV4-3; j_call: TRBJ2-5; cdr3_aa: ASSQARQGGQETQY
d_call: .; v_call: TRBV19; j_call: TRBJ1-2; cdr3_aa: ASRFDRLYGYT
d_call: TRBD2; v_call: TRBV20-1; j_call: TRBJ2-7; cdr3_aa: SAHREGEQY
d_call: .; v_call: TRBV9; j_call: TRBJ1-1; cdr3_aa: ASSPIGRGAEAF
d_call: TRBD1; v_call: TRBV2; j_call: TRBJ1-2; cdr3_aa: ASITDRVNYGYT
d_call: .; v_call: TRBV19; j_call: TRBJ1-5; cdr3_aa: ASSTGSGDQPQH
d_call: .; v_call: TRBV6-4; j_call: TRBJ2-3; cdr3_aa: ASSSDMGGTDTQY
d_call: TRBD2; v_call: TRBV5-4; j_call: TRBJ2-1; cdr3_aa: ASSRPGLASNEQF
d_call: TRBD2; v_call: TRBV6-1; j_call: TRBJ2-3; cdr3_aa: ASSEEIEGLAGPSTDTQY
d_call: .; v_call: TRBV18; j_call: TRBJ1-1; cdr3_aa: ASSPVEGMNTEAF
d_call: .; v_call: TRBV7-9; j_call: TRBJ1-2; cdr3_aa: ASSLDIYGYT
d_call: TRBD1; v_call: TRBV18; j_call: TRBJ1-2; cdr3_aa: ASSTDRGIGYT
d_call: TRBD2; v_call: TRBV4-1; j_call: TRBJ2-3; cdr3_aa: ASSQEGGRFPDTQY
d_call: TRBD2; v_call: TRBV27; j_call: TRBJ2-2; cdr3_aa: ASSLPRLAGSTGELF
d_call: TRBD1; v_call: TRBV2; j_call: TRBJ1-5; cdr3_aa: ASSRQGRQPQH
d_call: TRBD1; v_call: TRBV6-5; j_call: TRBJ1-1; cdr3_aa: ASSPDRGRTEAF
d_call: .; v_call: TRBV18; j_call: TRBJ1-1; cdr3_aa: ASSPPGGLGTEAF
d_call: TRBD2; v_call: TRBV18; j_call: TRBJ2-5; cdr3_aa: ASSYAGGGTEETQY
d_call: .; v_call: TRBV24-1; j_call: TRBJ2-3; cdr3_aa: ATSDSGTFTQY
d_call: .; v_call: TRBV5-1; j_call: TRBJ2-2; cdr3_aa: ASSAGMLTGELF
d_call: .; v_call: TRBV7-9; j_call: TRBJ2-3; cdr3_aa: ASSSMGLSATDTQY
d_call: TRBD1; v_call: TRBV7-9; j_call: TRBJ1-3; cdr3_aa: ASSSQGASSGNTIY
d_call: .; v_call: TRBV11-3; j_call: TRBJ2-1; cdr3_aa: ASSLGLPNEQF
d_call: .; v_call: TRBV30; j_call: TRBJ1-6; cdr3_aa: AWSAQGIGSPLH
d_call: TRBD2; v_call: TRBV6-6; j_call: TRBJ2-7; cdr3_aa: ASSLLADYEQY
d_call: .; v_call: TRBV9; j_call: TRBJ2-1; cdr3_aa: ASSVVGGLYNEQF
d_call: TRBD1; v_call: TRBV2; j_call: TRBJ1-5; cdr3_aa: ASTALGTQEGGSNQPQH
d_call: .; v_call: TRBV5-6; j_call: TRBJ2-5; cdr3_aa: ASSSYYRGETQY
d_call: .; v_call: TRBV3-1/TRBV3-2; j_call: TRBJ1-1; cdr3_aa: ASSPNRKNTEAF
d_call: TRBD2; v_call: TRBV19; j_call: TRBJ2-1; cdr3_aa: ASRWGGGANEQF
d_call: TRBD2; v_call: TRBV19; j_call: TRBJ2-2; cdr3_aa: ASTLSGRGPNTGELF
d_call: .; v_call: TRBV19; j_call: TRBJ2-7; cdr3_aa: ASSIAKTTSSYEQY
d_call: .; v_call: TRBV7-6; j_call: TRBJ1-1; cdr3_aa: ASSLIREMNTEAF
d_call: TRBD1; v_call: TRBV6-2/TRBV6-3; j_call: TRBJ2-7; cdr3_aa: ASSYSGGHEQY
d_call: .; v_call: TRBV27; j_call: TRBJ1-3; cdr3_aa: ASSPARGSGNTIY
d_call: .; v_call: TRBV6-5; j_call: TRBJ1-1; cdr3_aa: ASRGTGRGTEAF
d_call: TRBD2; v_call: TRBV10-3; j_call: TRBJ2-1; cdr3_aa: AIRRLAGVDEQF
d_call: TRBD1; v_call: TRBV30; j_call: TRBJ1-2; cdr3_aa: AWRTGGSYGYT
d_call: .; v_call: TRBV2; j_call: TRBJ1-1; cdr3_aa: ASSESGYAEAF
d_call: .; v_call: TRBV30; j_call: TRBJ1-1; cdr3_aa: AWDHPRQTEAF
d_call: .; v_call: TRBV6-6; j_call: TRBJ1-4; cdr3_aa: ASSYYGTSNEKLF
d_call: TRBD1; v_call: TRBV18; j_call: TRBJ1-6; cdr3_aa: ASSRRDSYNSPLH
d_call: TRBD1; v_call: TRBV5-1; j_call: TRBJ2-5; cdr3_aa: ASSLGQGIGAQETQY
d_call: TRBD2; v_call: TRBV4-3; j_call: TRBJ2-3; cdr3_aa: ASSQMTSITDTQY
d_call: TRBD1; v_call: TRBV27; j_call: TRBJ1-2; cdr3_aa: ASRSTGDYGYT
d_call: .; v_call: TRBV19; j_call: TRBJ2-5; cdr3_aa: ASSISERVHQETQY
d_call: .; v_call: TRBV7-9; j_call: TRBJ1-3; cdr3_aa: ASSLGPPGYLYTIY
d_call: .; v_call: TRBV5-4; j_call: TRBJ1-2; cdr3_aa: ASSPMGEGYT
d_call: .; v_call: TRBV7-9; j_call: TRBJ2-2; cdr3_aa: ASSPYLGANLELF
d_call: .; v_call: TRBV11-2; j_call: TRBJ2-7; cdr3_aa: ASSLGGSATNYEQY
d_call: TRBD2; v_call: TRBV9; j_call: TRBJ2-7; cdr3_aa: ASSVAGLAGGHGEQY
d_call: TRBD2; v_call: TRBV2; j_call: TRBJ2-2; cdr3_aa: ASSGPSGNTGELF
d_call: .; v_call: TRBV5-4; j_call: TRBJ1-4; cdr3_aa: ASSPDRAGAHYEKLF
d_call: TRBD1; v_call: TRBV3-1/TRBV3-2; j_call: TRBJ1-3; cdr3_aa: ASSQGDRISGNTIY